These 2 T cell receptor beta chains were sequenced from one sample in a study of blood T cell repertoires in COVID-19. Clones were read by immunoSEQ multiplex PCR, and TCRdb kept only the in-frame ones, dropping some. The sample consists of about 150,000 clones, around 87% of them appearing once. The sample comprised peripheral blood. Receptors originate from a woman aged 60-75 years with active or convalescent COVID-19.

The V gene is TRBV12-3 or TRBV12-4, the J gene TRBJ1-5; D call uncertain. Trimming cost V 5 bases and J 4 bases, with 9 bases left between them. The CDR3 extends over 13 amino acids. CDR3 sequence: CASSPYRNQPQHF. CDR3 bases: TGTGCCAGCAGTCCTTACCGGAATCAGCCCCAGCATTTT.

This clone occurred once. The CDR3 reads CATRMGGAGDTEAFF. DNA for the CDR3: TGTGCCACCAGAATGGGGGGGGCGGGAGACACTGAAGCTTTCTTT. The genes are TRBV24-1 and TRBJ1-1; D may be TRBD1 (6 bases). From germline, CDR1 is KGHDR and CDR2 SFDVKD. There are 15 residues in the CDR3. The V end lost 7 bases, the J end lost 3 bases, and 17 bases lay between the germline ends.